The clone carrying this T cell receptor beta chain was observed a few times. V gave up 6 bases and J gave up 0 bases, with 14 bases separating them. The CDR3 has 15 residues. Germline CDR1 is MNHNS and CDR2 is SASEGT. The data derive from a study of cytotoxic CD8 clonotypes in ibrutinib-treated CLL. Using immunoSEQ multiplex PCR, the repertoire was profiled, and TCRdb retains in-frame clones only, with some absent. This sample carries over 95,000 clones, 45% to 65% of them seen once, and the ten largest clones take about 39%. This chain uses TRBV6-1 with TRBJ1-1; tentative D call: TRBD1 (5 bases). This TCR was sampled from a human donor with chronic lymphocytic leukemia. This material consisted of PBMCs, taken after 24 months of ibrutinib treatment. CDR3: CASSWEKGLNTEAFF. In DNA, the CDR3 is TGTGCCAGCAGCTGGGAGAAGGGACTGAACACTGAAGCTTTCTTT.